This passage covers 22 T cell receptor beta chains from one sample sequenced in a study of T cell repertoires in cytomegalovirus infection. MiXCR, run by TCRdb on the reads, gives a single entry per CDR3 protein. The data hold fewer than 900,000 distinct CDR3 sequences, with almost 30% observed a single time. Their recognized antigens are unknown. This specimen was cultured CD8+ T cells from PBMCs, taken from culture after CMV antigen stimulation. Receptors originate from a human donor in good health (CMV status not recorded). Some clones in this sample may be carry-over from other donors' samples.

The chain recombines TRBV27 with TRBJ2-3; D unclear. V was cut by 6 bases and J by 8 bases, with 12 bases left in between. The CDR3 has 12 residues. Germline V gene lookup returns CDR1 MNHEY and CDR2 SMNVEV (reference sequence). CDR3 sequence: CASSRPLGTQYF. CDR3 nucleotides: TGTGCCAGCAGCCGACCCCTAGGTACGCAGTATTTT.

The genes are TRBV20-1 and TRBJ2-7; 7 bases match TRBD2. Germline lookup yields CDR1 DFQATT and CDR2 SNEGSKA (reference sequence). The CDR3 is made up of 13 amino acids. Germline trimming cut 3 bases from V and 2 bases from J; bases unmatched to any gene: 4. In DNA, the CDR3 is TGCAGTGCTAGGACTAGCCGGGCCTACGAGCAGTACTTC. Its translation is CSARTSRAYEQYF.

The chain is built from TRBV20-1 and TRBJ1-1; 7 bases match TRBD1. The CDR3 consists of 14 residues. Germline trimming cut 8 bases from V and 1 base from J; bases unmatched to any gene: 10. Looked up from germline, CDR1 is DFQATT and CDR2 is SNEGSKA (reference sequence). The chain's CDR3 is CSSISGTANTEAFF. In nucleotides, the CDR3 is TGCAGTTCTATCTCCGGGACAGCGAACACTGAAGCTTTCTTT.

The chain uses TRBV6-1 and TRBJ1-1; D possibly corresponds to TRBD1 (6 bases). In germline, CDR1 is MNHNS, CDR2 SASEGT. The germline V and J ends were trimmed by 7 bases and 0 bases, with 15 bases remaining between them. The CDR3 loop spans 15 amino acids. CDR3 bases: TGTGCCAGCAACCCGGGAGGGGGATTGAACACTGAAGCTTTCTTT. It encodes CASNPGGGLNTEAFF.

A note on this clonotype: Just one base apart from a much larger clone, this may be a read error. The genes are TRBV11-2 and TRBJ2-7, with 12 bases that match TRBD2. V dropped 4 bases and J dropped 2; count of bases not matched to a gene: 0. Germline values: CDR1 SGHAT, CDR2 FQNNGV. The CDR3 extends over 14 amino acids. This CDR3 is CASSWTSGAYEQYV. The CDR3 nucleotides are TGTGCCAGCAGCTGGACTAGCGGGGCCTACGAGCAGTACGTC.

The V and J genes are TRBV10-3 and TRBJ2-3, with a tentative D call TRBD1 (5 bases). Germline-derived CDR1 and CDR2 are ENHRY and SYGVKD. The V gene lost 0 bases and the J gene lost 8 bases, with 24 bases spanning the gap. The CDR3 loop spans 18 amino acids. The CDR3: CAISESTAFGGFTPTQYF. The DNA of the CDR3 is TGTGCCATCAGTGAGTCGACAGCGTTTGGTGGATTCACACCTACGCAGTATTTT.

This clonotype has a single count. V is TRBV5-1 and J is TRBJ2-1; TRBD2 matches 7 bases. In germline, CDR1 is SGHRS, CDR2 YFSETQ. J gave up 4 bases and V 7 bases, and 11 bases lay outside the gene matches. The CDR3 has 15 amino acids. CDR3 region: CASDPGTKTYNEQFF. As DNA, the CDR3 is TGCGCCAGCGATCCCGGGACTAAGACGTACAATGAGCAGTTCTTC. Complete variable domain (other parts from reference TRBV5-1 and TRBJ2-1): KAGVTQTPRYLIKTRGQQVTLSCSPISGHRSVSWYQQTPGQGLQFLFEYFSETQRNKGNFPGRFSGRQFSNSRSEMNVSTLELGDSALYLCASDPGTKTYNEQFFGPGTRLTVL.

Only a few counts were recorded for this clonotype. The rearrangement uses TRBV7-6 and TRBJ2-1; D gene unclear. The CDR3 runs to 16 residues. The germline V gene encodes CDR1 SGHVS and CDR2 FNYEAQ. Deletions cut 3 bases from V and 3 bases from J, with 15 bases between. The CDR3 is CASSFEAFPNYNEQFF. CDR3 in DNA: TGTGCCAGCAGCTTTGAGGCCTTCCCAAACTACAATGAGCAGTTCTTC.

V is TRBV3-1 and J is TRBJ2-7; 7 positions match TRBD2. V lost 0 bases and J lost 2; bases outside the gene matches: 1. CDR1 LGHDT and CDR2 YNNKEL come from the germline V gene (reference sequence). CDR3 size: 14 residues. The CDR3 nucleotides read TGTGCCAGCAGCCAAGAGGGGGGGGCCTACGAGCAGTACTTC. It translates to CASSQEGGAYEQYF.

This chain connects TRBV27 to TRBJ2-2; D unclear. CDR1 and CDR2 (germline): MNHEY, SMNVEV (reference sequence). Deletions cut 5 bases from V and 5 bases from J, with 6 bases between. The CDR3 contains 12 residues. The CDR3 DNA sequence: TGTGCCAGCAGTATGCGGACCGGGGAGCTGTTTTTT. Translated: CASSMRTGELFF.

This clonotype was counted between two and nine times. The CDR3: CASSFEDTTYGYTF. The CDR3 region has the DNA TGTGCCAGCAGTTTTGAGGACACCACCTATGGCTACACCTTC. V usage is TRBV6-6 and J usage is TRBJ1-2; a weak D match, TRBD1 (5 bases). Between the trimmed V and J ends, which lost 4 bases and 4 bases, there was a span of 13 bases. Germline V gives CDR1 MNHNY, CDR2 SVGAGI (reference sequence). The CDR3 consists of 14 residues.

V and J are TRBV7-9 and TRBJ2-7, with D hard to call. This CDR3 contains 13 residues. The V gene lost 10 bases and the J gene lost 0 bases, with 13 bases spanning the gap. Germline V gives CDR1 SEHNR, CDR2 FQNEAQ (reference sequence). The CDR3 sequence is CATSIGDSYEQYF. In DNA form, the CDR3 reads TGTGCCACCTCTATCGGAGACTCCTACGAGCAGTACTTC.

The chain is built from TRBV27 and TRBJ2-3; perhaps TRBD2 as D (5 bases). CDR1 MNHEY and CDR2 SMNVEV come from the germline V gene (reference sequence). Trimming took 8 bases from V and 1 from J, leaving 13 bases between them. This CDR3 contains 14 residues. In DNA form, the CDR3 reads TGTGCCAGCGGTCGGGGAAGCGGCACAGATACGCAGTATTTT. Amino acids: CASGRGSGTDTQYF.

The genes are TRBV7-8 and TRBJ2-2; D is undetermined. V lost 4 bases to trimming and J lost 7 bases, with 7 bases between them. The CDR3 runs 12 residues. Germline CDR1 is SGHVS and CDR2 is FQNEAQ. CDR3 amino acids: CASSSRVGELFF. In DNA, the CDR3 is TGTGCCAGCAGCTCCCGAGTCGGGGAGCTGTTTTTT.

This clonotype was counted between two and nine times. The CDR3 region is CASSATLINTGELFF. CDR3 coding DNA: TGTGCCAGCAGCGCTACCCTAATTAACACCGGGGAGCTGTTTTTT. The V gene is TRBV7-9, the J gene TRBJ2-2; no firm D call. The CDR3 contains 15 residues. Trimming cost V 5 bases and J 2 bases, with 12 bases left between them. Germline V gene lookup returns CDR1 SEHNR and CDR2 FQNEAQ (reference sequence).

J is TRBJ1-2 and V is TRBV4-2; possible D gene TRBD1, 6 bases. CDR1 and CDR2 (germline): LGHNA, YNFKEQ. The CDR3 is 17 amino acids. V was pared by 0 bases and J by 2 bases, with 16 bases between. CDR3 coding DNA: TGTGCCAGCAGCCAAGACAAGGATACAGGGTGGAACTATGGCTACACCTTC. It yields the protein CASSQDKDTGWNYGYTF.

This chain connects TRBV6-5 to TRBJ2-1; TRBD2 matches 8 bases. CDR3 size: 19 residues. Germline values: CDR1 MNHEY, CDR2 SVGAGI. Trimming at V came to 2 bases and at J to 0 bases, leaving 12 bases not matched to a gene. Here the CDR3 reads CASSYEAASGPSSYNEQFF. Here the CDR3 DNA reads TGTGCCAGCAGTTACGAGGCGGCTAGCGGGCCGAGCTCCTACAATGAGCAGTTCTTC.

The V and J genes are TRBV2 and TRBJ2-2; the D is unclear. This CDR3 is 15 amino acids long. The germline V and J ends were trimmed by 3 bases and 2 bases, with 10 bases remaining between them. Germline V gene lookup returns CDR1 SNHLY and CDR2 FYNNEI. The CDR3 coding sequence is TGTGCCAGCAGTGAGGACCCCTCAAACACCGGGGAGCTGTTTTTT. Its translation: CASSEDPSNTGELFF.

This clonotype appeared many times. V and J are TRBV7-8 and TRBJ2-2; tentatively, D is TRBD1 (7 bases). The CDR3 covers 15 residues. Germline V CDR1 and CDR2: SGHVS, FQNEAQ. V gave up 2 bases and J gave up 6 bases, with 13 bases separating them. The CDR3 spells CASSLWAGGSGELFF. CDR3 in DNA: TGTGCCAGCAGCTTATGGGCAGGGGGGTCCGGGGAGCTGTTTTTT.

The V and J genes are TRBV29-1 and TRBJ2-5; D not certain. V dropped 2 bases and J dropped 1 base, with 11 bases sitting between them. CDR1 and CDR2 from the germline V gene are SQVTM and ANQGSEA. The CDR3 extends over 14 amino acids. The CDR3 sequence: CSVEPDGSQETQYF. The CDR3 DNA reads TGCAGCGTTGAACCGGACGGATCCCAAGAGACCCAGTACTTC.

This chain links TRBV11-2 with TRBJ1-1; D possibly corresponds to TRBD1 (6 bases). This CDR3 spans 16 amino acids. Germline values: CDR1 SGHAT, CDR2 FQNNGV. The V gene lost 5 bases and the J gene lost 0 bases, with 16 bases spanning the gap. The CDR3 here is CASSLWRQEVNTEAFF. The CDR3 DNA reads TGTGCCAGCAGCCTATGGAGACAGGAGGTGAACACTGAAGCTTTCTTT.

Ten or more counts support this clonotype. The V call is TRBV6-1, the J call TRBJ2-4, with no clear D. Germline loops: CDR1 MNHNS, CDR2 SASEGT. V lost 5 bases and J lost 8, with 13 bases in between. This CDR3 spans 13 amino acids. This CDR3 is CASSLGIGDIQYF. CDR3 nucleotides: TGTGCCAGCAGTCTGGGGATTGGGGACATTCAGTACTTC.